A selection of T cell receptor beta chains follows, all from one sample in a study of human T cells and chemical hapten exposure. Using its own MiXCR run on the RACE reads, TCRdb lists one record per CDR3 protein. The sample contains tens of thousands of distinct CDR3 sequences, approximately 9.9% of which appear only once. The source material was whole blood, sampled in connection with sensitization to the hapten diphenylcyclopropenone (DPC). These receptor sequences come from a man aged 35 to 55 with alopecia areata. Some clones in this sample may be carry-over from other donors' samples. Each CDR3 is given with its conserved first and last residue. Some rows mark clone size as missing; the rest say once, few, many or name a class of expanded clone.

few | TRBV29-1 | CSVGSSEQYF
NA | TRBV20-1 | CSGADRGRRNQPQHF
many | TRBV6-2/TRBV6-3 | CASRDVAGPYNEQFF
many | TRBV5-5 | CASSPGGLAGGTDTQYF
many | TRBV11-3 | CASSPGQGPGNTIYF
many | TRBV18 | CASSSGTSGAYF
few | TRBV12-3/TRBV12-4 | CASSLGTGSNEQYF
many | TRBV28 | CASSLGGGDNEQFF
many | TRBV10-1 | CASSEAPNTEAFF
NA | TRBV28 | CASSLLGVYEQYF
few | TRBV14 | CASSQRTIHNEQFF
many | TRBV4-3 | CASSQDAGNSPLHF
few | TRBV11-2 | CASSSTSSGANVLTF
NA | TRBV7-9 | CASSLAQGYAYEQYF
many | TRBV5-4 | CASSSYSGNYNEQFF
many | TRBV20-1 | CSARGGANSYNEQFF
NA | TRBV10-3 | CANGTGAYEQYF
many | TRBV7-2 | CASSHGTRNSPLHF
few | TRBV12-3/TRBV12-4 | CASNTRRTEAFF
many | TRBV3-1 | CASSQGTGFGEQYF
many | TRBV6-6 | CASSYLAGDTQYF
NA | TRBV20-1 | CSASLAGGERSQYF
many | TRBV28 | CASSSGTSGISAYEQYF